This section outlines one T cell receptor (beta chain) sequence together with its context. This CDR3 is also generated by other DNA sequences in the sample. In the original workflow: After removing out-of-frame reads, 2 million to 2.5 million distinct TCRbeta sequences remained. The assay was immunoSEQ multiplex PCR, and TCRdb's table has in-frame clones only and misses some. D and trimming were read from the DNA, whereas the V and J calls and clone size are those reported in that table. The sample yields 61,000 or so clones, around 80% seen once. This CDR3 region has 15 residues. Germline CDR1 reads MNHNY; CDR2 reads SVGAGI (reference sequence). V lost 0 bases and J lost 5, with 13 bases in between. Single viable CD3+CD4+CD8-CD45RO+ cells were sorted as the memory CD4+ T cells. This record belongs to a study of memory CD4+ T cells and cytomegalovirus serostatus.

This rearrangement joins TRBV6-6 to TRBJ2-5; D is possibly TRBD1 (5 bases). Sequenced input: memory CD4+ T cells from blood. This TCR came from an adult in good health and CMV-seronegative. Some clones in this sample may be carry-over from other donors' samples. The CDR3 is CASSYSRGLAETQYF. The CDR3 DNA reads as TGTGCCAGCAGTTACTCAAGGGGTTTGGCGGAGACCCAGTACTTC.